The 2 T cell receptor beta chains presented below share a single source sample, sequenced in a study of shared clonotypes between healthy human individuals. TCRdb keeps only in-frame clones here, not all; method: immunoSEQ multiplex PCR. The sample has roughly 500,000 clones, 95% to 97% seen once. The sequencing sample was made of naive CD4+ T cells sorted from blood. Subset described: CD45RA+ positively selected. The receptors derive from a woman in her thirties in good health.

As regards this clone: The junction and the germline gene differ at one end; a read error may be behind it. The chain employs TRBV4-1 and TRBJ2-2; the match to TRBD2 covers 8 bases. CDR3 length: 22 residues. Germline V CDR1 and CDR2: MGHRA, YSYEKL. CDR3 DNA sequence: TGCGCCAGCAGGCAAGAGGGGCCAGCTAGTGTATCGGGAGGGCCTTACACCGGGGAGCTGTTTTTT. It codes for CASRQEGPASVSGGPYTGELFF.

The V and J genes are TRBV28 and TRBJ2-2, with a tentative D call TRBD1 (5 bases). CDR1 and CDR2 (germline): MDHEN, SYDVKM. The CDR3 is 14 amino acids. Between the trimmed V and J ends, which lost 6 bases and 4 bases, there was a span of 12 bases. Written as DNA, the CDR3 is TGTGCCAGCAGCTTGGACACCTTCACCGGGGAGCTGTTTTTT. Translating it yields CASSLDTFTGELFF.